This entry concerns a single T cell receptor beta chain. The antigen is unknown. This sample was included in a study of shared clonotypes between healthy human individuals. Study-wide findings and caveats: Generation probabilities of non-shared clonotypes were lower (relative to those shared by all four donors). In several donors, around 5% of naive CD4 clonotypes appeared in common. Generally, naive subsets (rather than memory subsets) showed larger estimated richness.

An assay was performed, and its level was deep. Sequencing used immunoSEQ multiplex PCR; TCRdb keeps in-frame clones, though not all of them. The sample lists about 1,900,000 clones, roughly 95% seen once, with around 1.2% in the top ten. CD45RO-negative, CCR7-selected cells formed the naive CD8 fraction, which excluded terminally differentiated effector memory CD45RA+ cells. The CDR3 has 13 residues. Trimming stripped 3 bases from V and 10 bases from J, with 15 bases between. The V gene's germline CDR1 is LNHDA and CDR2 SQIVND (reference sequence). The sample consisted of naive CD8+ T cells sorted from blood. The receptor was derived from a man aged 18 to 35 in good health. This chain connects TRBV19 to TRBJ1-2, with D unclear. CDR3 bases: TGTGCCAGTAGTATCTTTGGACCCACGGCCTACACCTTC. The encoded protein is CASSIFGPTAYTF.